Each of the 24 T cell receptor beta chains below was sequenced from the same sample in a study of cytomegalovirus exposure and HLA in healthy donors. PCR was performed using 60 Vbeta and 13 Jbeta primers. Libraries were prepared by immunoSEQ multiplex PCR; TCRdb keeps only in-frame clonotypes and omits some of them. The repertoire table contains 150,000 to 200,000 clones. Sequenced: PBMCs. The source of these receptors is a young woman in good health and CMV-seropositive.

The J gene is TRBJ2-7, the V gene TRBV30, with 7 bases identical to TRBD1. The CDR3 spans 15 residues. Germline V gives CDR1 GTSNPN, CDR2 SVGIG (reference sequence). V shed 6 bases, J shed 7 bases, and the junction held 18 bases outside the gene matches. The CDR3 loop is CACTMGQPGPGEQYF. DNA for the CDR3: TGTGCCTGTACGATGGGACAGCCTGGCCCCGGGGAGCAGTACTTC.

The chain couples TRBV15 to TRBJ1-5; D perhaps matches TRBD1 (6 bases). Trimming left V 4 bases short and J 4 bases short, with 14 bases between. CDR1 and CDR2 (germline): LNHNV, YYDKDF (reference sequence). The CDR3 runs 15 residues. The DNA of the CDR3 is TGTGCCACCAGCACCACAGGGACGAGGAATCAGCCCCAGCATTTT. Its protein product is CATSTTGTRNQPQHF.

V and J are TRBV15 and TRBJ2-7, with D possibly TRBD1 on 6 matching bases. The CDR3 is 14 residues long. Germline assignment: CDR1 LNHNV and CDR2 YYDKDF (reference sequence). V was clipped by 7 bases and J by 3 bases, with 16 bases between them. The CDR3 sequence: CATTPGTRDYEQYF. DNA for the CDR3: TGTGCCACCACCCCCGGGACAAGGGACTACGAGCAGTACTTC.

The gene calls are TRBV5-1 and TRBJ2-1; 15 bases are a match to TRBD2. Germline CDR1 and CDR2: SGHRS and YFSETQ. Trimming cost V 3 bases and J 4 bases; bases outside gene matches: 5. This CDR3 has 17 residues. The CDR3 nucleotides are TGCGCCAGCAGCTCACCGGGACTAGCGGGGGGTTACAATGAGCAGTTCTTC. Translating it yields CASSSPGLAGGYNEQFF.

The chain has TRBV15 and TRBJ2-1; TRBD2 aligns across 7 bases. Trimming took 3 bases from V and 4 from J; bases not matched to a gene: 6. The length of the CDR3 is 15 residues. The germline CDR1 and CDR2 sequences are LNHNV and YYDKDF (reference sequence). The CDR3 bases are TGTGCCACCAGCAGTGCGGGCGGGGGTTACAATGAGCAGTTCTTC. Translated: CATSSAGGGYNEQFF.

The rearrangement uses TRBV19 and TRBJ1-3, with 10 bases that match TRBD1. The ends lost 6 bases at V and 1 base at J; junction bases unmatched: 12. The CDR3 is 18 amino acids. The germline CDR1 and CDR2 sequences are LNHDA and SQIVND (reference sequence). CDR3 coding DNA: TGTGCCAGTAGGACCCGGGACAGGGGTGTCATTTCTGGAAACACCATATATTTT. Translated, it gives CASRTRDRGVISGNTIYF.

The chain carries TRBV19 and TRBJ2-5; 9 bases are shared with TRBD2. CDR1 LNHDA and CDR2 SQIVND come from the germline V gene (reference sequence). There are 15 residues in the CDR3. Trimming took 4 bases from V and 1 from J; bases not matched to a gene: 4. CDR3 amino acids: CASSRTSGRQETQYF. The CDR3 region has the DNA TGTGCCAGTAGTAGAACTAGCGGGCGCCAAGAGACCCAGTACTTC.

The CDR3 DNA is TGTGCCAGCAGTGGGGTAGAGGGCAATCAGCCCCAGCATTTT. Its protein product is CASSGVEGNQPQHF. The chain couples TRBV2 to TRBJ1-5; no definite D call. The CDR3 spans 14 residues. With 4 bases removed from V and 2 bases from J, the gap between germline ends came to 9 bases. The germline gives CDR1 SNHLY, CDR2 FYNNEI.

The rearrangement uses TRBV2 and TRBJ1-2; maybe TRBD1 (6 bases). The V gene lost 9 bases and the J gene lost 2 bases, with 13 bases spanning the gap. The CDR3 covers 13 residues. Germline V gene lookup returns CDR1 SNHLY and CDR2 FYNNEI. The CDR3 sequence: CARALGGNYGYTF. CDR3 nucleotide sequence: TGTGCCAGAGCGTTAGGGGGAAACTATGGCTACACCTTC.

CDR3 DNA: TGTGCCAGTAGTCTACAGGGGGCACGTGAAAAACTGTTTTTT. Translation: CASSLQGAREKLFF. The genes are TRBV19 and TRBJ1-4, with 9 bases that match TRBD1. J was trimmed by 7 bases and V by 5 bases; bases with no gene match: 5. The CDR3 consists of 14 residues. The germline V gene encodes CDR1 LNHDA and CDR2 SQIVND (reference sequence).

In DNA, the CDR3 is TGTGCCAGCAGCCTAGCAGGGGCGGCGCAGCCCCAGCATTTT. Translated: CASSLAGAAQPQHF. This rearrangement joins TRBV5-6 to TRBJ1-5; D perhaps matches TRBD1 (6 bases). The V end lost 4 bases, the J end lost 7 bases, and 15 bases lay between the germline ends. Looked up from germline, CDR1 is SGHDT and CDR2 is YYEEEE. The CDR3 extends over 14 amino acids.

The rearrangement uses TRBV29-1 and TRBJ1-2; 8 bases map to TRBD1. The junction had 4 bases not matched to a gene; V was cut back by 4 bases and J by 3 bases. Germline CDR1 is SQVTM and CDR2 is ANQGSEA. CDR3 size: 13 residues. CDR3 in DNA: TGCAGCGTTGGGGCAGGGGGCGACTATGGCTACACCTTC. Encoded protein: CSVGAGGDYGYTF.

The gene calls are TRBV14 and TRBJ2-1; 12 bases align to TRBD1. The CDR3 sequence is 15 residues long. V was clipped by 5 bases and J by 6 bases; unmatched bases: 5. Germline values: CDR1 SGHDN, CDR2 FVKESK. The CDR3 here is CASSSPGQGANEQFF. The CDR3 DNA reads TGTGCCAGCAGCTCACCGGGACAGGGGGCCAATGAGCAGTTCTTC.

The genes are TRBV7-2 and TRBJ1-5, with D uncertain. The CDR3 covers 13 residues. With 0 bases removed from V and 11 bases from J, the gap between germline ends came to 11 bases. The germline V gene has CDR1 SGHTA and CDR2 FQGNSA. DNA for the CDR3: TGTGCCAGCAGCTTAGCGCGAGGGCAGGCCCAGCATTTT. The encoded protein is CASSLARGQAQHF.

The CDR3 loop is CASSPGQIKAFF. The CDR3 bases are TGTGCCAGCAGTCCTGGACAGATTAAAGCTTTCTTT. The chain recombines TRBV2 with TRBJ1-1; perhaps TRBD1 as D (6 bases). The CDR3 totals 12 residues. Per the germline V gene, CDR1 is SNHLY and CDR2 is FYNNEI. V was shortened by 5 bases and J by 9 bases, with 13 bases between the two germline ends.

CDR3 sequence reads: CASSYSVQETQYF. In DNA form, the CDR3 reads TGTGCCAGCAGTTACTCCGTGCAAGAGACCCAGTACTTC. This rearrangement joins TRBV6-5 to TRBJ2-5; D not certain. CDR1 is MNHEY and CDR2 is SVGAGI in the germline V gene. The CDR3 consists of 13 residues. With 0 bases removed from V and 2 bases from J, the gap between germline ends came to 4 bases.

V is TRBV5-1 and J is TRBJ1-2; perhaps TRBD1 as D (5 bases). Germline-derived CDR1 and CDR2 are SGHRS and YFSETQ. With 7 bases removed from V and 0 bases from J, the gap between germline ends came to 10 bases. This CDR3 contains 13 residues. CDR3 sequence (DNA): TGCGCCAGCCTGACAGCTCCTAACTATGGCTACACCTTC. This sequence encodes CASLTAPNYGYTF.

The V call is TRBV5-6, the J call TRBJ2-1, with 11 positions matching TRBD2. There are 16 residues in the CDR3. Germline V gives CDR1 SGHDT, CDR2 YYEEEE. V gave up 4 bases and J gave up 4 bases; unmatched junction bases: 7. CDR3 DNA: TGTGCCAGCAGCCCTAGACTAGCGGGGCTATACAATGAGCAGTTCTTC. This encodes CASSPRLAGLYNEQFF.

The chain couples TRBV5-1 to TRBJ1-1; 8 nucleotides agree with TRBD1. Germline V CDR1 and CDR2: SGHRS, YFSETQ. The J segment lost 4 bases and the V segment lost 0 bases, leaving 8 bases of the junction unmatched. CDR3 size: 16 residues. The CDR3 DNA follows: TGCGCCAGCAGCTTGGAAGCAGGGGGCTTTGGCACTGAAGCTTTCTTT. It yields the protein CASSLEAGGFGTEAFF.

V gene TRBV2 combines with J gene TRBJ1-4; D is unclear. Germline V gene sequence: CDR1 SNHLY, CDR2 FYNNEI. The CDR3 spans 13 residues. V gave up 10 bases and J gave up 1 base, with 10 bases separating them. CDR3 sequence reads: CATRKVTNEKLFF. The CDR3 nucleotides are TGTGCCACGCGGAAAGTAACTAATGAAAAACTGTTTTTT.

The genes are TRBV27 and TRBJ2-7; TRBD1 aligns across 7 bases. Germline CDR1 and CDR2: MNHEY and SMNVEV (reference sequence). This CDR3 is 14 amino acids long. Trimming took 5 bases from V and 2 from J; bases not matched to a gene: 6. The CDR3 nucleotides read TGTGCCAGCAGTCGACGGGACAGTCCCTACGAGCAGTACTTC. Translating it yields CASSRRDSPYEQYF.

The chain couples TRBV7-6 to TRBJ1-3; possibly TRBD1 for D (6 bases). In germline, CDR1 is SGHVS, CDR2 FNYEAQ. This CDR3 region has 15 residues. V gave up 6 bases and J gave up 2 bases, with 14 bases separating them. As DNA, the CDR3 is TGTGCCAGCAGTAAACAGGGAGGGACTGGAAACACCATATATTTT. It is translated as CASSKQGGTGNTIYF. The full variable domain, rest sourced from reference TRBV7-6 and TRBJ1-3, is GAGVSQSPRYKVTKRGQDVALRCDPISGHVSLYWYRQALGQGPEFLTYFNYEAQQDKSGLPNDRFSAERPEGSISTLTIQRTEQRDSAMYRCASSKQGGTGNTIYFGEGSWLTVV.

J is TRBJ2-3 and V is TRBV7-3; possible D gene TRBD1, 6 bases. Looked up from germline, CDR1 is SGHTA and CDR2 is FQGTGA. V gave up 5 bases and J gave up 1 base, with 10 bases separating them. The CDR3 has 14 residues. The CDR3 DNA reads TGTGCCAGCAGCCCAAGGACAGGCACAGATACGCAGTATTTT. Its protein product is CASSPRTGTDTQYF.

The J gene is TRBJ2-1, the V gene TRBV6-6; 15 nucleotides align to TRBD2. This CDR3 is 14 amino acids long. J was trimmed by 9 bases and V by 8 bases; bases with no gene match: 5. CDR1 and CDR2 from the germline V gene are MNHNY and SVGAGI (reference sequence). The CDR3, as DNA: TGTGCCAGCCGGACTAGCGGGGGGGCAGGTGAGCAGTTCTTC. This sequence encodes CASRTSGGAGEQFF.